The 2 T cell receptor beta chains reported below all come from one sample, sequenced in a study of shared clonotypes between healthy human individuals. Clones were read by immunoSEQ multiplex PCR, and TCRdb kept only the in-frame ones, dropping some. The data contain about 320,000 clones, around 86% of them singletons. Material for sequencing was memory CD8+ T cells sorted from blood. As to subset: CD45RO+ cells pooled with CCR7-negative TemRA cells. These receptors originate from a man aged 18 to 29 in good health.

The chain recombines TRBV5-1 with TRBJ2-1, with TRBD2 identical over 10 bases. CDR1 SGHRS and CDR2 YFSETQ come from the germline V gene. The CDR3 has 18 residues. Trimming cost V 4 bases and J 7 bases; bases outside gene matches: 17. The CDR3 loop reads CASSIGLAGVPLINEQFF. The DNA of the CDR3 is TGCGCCAGCAGCATAGGGCTAGCGGGGGTACCCCTGATAAATGAGCAGTTCTTC.

V gene TRBV6-5 combines with J gene TRBJ1-2; perhaps TRBD1 as D (5 bases). The germline V gene has CDR1 MNHEY and CDR2 SVGAGI. V lost 2 bases and J lost 4, with 8 bases in between. This CDR3 comprises 13 residues. The CDR3 DNA reads as TGTGCCAGCAGTTACGCTGGGGGCTATGGCTACACCTTC. It encodes CASSYAGGYGYTF.